What follows is one T cell receptor beta chain and its context. Its antigen is not known. Repertoires were generated with immunoSEQ multiplex PCR, while TCRdb's copy carries only in-frame clones and drops some. The sample lists approximately 82,000 clones; 93% were seen once. Related graft donors supplied nonmyeloablative bone marrow transplants, and mixed chimerism was transient. Germline-derived CDR1 and CDR2 are LNHDA and SQIVND (reference sequence). V was shortened by 3 bases and J by 0 bases, with 8 bases between the two germline ends. There are 14 residues in the CDR3. This record belongs to a study of Tregs in tolerant kidney transplant recipients. The study, taken as a whole, reports: Biological reproducibility was not directly addressed in this study.

The sequence was obtained from a human patient who received a combined kidney and bone marrow transplant. Some T cells may trace back to the graft donor. The chain uses TRBV19 and TRBJ1-1, with D tentatively TRBD1 (5 bases). Material: CD4+ T cells from blood (PBMCs), obtained 12 months after the transplant. This CDR3 is CASSIQGMNTEAFF. The DNA for the CDR3 is TGTGCCAGTAGTATCCAGGGTATGAACACTGAAGCTTTCTTT.